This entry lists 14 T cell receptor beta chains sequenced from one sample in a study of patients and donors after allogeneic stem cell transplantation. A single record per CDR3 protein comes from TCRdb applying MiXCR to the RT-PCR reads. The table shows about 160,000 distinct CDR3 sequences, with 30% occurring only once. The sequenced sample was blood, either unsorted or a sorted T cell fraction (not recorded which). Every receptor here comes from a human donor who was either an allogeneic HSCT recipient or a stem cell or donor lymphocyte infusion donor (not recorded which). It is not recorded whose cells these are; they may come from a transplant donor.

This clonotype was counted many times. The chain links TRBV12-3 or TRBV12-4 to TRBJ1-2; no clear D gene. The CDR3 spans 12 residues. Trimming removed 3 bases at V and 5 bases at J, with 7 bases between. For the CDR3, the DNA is TGTGCCAGCAGTTTTTCAGTTTATGGCTACACCTTC. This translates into CASSFSVYGYTF.

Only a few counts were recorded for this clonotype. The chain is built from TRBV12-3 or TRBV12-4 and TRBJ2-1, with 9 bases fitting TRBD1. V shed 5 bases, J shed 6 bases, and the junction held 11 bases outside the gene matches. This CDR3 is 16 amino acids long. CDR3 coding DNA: TGTGCCAGCAGTCCCCGGACAGGGGAGGGCCTCAATGAGCAGTTCTTC. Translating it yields CASSPRTGEGLNEQFF.

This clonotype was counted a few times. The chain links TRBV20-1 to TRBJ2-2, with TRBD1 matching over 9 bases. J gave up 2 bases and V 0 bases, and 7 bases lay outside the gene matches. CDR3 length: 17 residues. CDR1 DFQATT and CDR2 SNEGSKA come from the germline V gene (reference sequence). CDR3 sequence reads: CSARDPRQGVNTGELFF. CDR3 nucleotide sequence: TGCAGTGCTAGAGACCCCCGACAGGGGGTAAACACCGGGGAGCTGTTTTTT.

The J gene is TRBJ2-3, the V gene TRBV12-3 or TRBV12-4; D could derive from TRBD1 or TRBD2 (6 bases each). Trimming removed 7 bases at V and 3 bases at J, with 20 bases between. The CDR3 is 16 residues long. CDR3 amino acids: CASNQGIAGSTDTQYF. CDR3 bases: TGTGCCAGCAACCAGGGGATCGCGGGGAGTACAGATACGCAGTATTTT.

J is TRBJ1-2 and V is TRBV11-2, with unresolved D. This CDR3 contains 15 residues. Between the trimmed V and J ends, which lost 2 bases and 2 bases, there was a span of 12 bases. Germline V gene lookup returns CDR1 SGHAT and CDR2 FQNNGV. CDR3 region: CASSLNPGGNYGYTF. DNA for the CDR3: TGTGCCAGCAGCTTAAATCCGGGTGGAAACTATGGCTACACCTTC.

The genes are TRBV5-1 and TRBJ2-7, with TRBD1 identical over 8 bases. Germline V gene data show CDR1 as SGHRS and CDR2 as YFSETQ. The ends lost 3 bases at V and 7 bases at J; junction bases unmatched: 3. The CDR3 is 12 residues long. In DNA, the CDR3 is TGCGCCAGCAGCTCCGGGACAGGTGAGCAGTACTTC. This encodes CASSSGTGEQYF.

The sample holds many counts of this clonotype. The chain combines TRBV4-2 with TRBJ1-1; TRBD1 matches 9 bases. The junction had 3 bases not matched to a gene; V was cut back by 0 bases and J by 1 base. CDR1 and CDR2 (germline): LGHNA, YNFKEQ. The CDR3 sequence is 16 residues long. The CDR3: CASSQEGTGTNTEAFF. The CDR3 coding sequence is TGTGCCAGCAGCCAAGAAGGGACAGGGACGAACACTGAAGCTTTCTTT.

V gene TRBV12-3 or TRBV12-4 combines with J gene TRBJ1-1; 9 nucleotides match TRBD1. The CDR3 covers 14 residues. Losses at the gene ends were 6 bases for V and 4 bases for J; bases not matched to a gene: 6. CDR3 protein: CASRTGGGSTEAFF. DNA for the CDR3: TGTGCCAGCAGAACAGGGGGCGGGAGCACTGAAGCTTTCTTT.

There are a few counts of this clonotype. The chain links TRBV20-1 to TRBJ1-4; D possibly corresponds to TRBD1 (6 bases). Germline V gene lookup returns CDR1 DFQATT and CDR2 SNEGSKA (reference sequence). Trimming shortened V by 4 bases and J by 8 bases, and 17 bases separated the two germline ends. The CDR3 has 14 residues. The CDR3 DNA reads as TGCAGTGCTACCCCGGTGGGGGGCAGGGAAAAACTGTTTTTT. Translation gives CSATPVGGREKLFF.

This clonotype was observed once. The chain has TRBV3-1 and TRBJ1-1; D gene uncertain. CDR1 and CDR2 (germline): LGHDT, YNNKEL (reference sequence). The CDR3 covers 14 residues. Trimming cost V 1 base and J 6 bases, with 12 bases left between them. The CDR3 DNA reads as TGTGCCAGCAGCCAAGCTCGGGCGGGTTCTGAAGCTTTCTTT. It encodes CASSQARAGSEAFF. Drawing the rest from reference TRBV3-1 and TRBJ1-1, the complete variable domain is DTAVSQTPKYLVTQMGNDKSIKCEQNLGHDTMYWYKQDSKKFLKIMFSYNNKELIINETVPNRFSPKSPDKAHLNLHINSLELGDSAVYFCASSQARAGSEAFFGQGTRLTVV.

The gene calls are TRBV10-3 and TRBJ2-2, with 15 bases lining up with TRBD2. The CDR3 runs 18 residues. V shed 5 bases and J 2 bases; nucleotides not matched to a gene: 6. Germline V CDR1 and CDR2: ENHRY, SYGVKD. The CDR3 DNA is TGTGCCATCAGTCCCGGGACTAGCGGGAGGCCAAACACCGGGGAGCTGTTTTTT. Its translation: CAISPGTSGRPNTGELFF.

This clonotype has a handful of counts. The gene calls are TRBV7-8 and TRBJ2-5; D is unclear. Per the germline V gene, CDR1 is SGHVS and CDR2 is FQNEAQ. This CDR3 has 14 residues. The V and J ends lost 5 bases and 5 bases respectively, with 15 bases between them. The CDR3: CASSPQEYMETQYF. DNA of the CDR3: TGTGCCAGCAGCCCCCAGGAGTACATGGAGACCCAGTACTTC. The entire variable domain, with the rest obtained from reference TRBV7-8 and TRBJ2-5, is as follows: GAGVSQSPRYKVAKRGQDVALRCDPISGHVSLFWYQQALGQGPEFLTYFQNEAQLDKSGLPSDRFFAERPEGSVSTLKIQRTQQEDSAVYLCASSPQEYMETQYFGPGTRLLVL.

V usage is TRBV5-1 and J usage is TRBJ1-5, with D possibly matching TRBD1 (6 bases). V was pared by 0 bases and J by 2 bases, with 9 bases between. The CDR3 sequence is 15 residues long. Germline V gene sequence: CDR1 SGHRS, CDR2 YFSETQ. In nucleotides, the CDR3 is TGCGCCAGCAGCTTGGGGGACATGGGCAATCAGCCCCAGCATTTT. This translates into CASSLGDMGNQPQHF.

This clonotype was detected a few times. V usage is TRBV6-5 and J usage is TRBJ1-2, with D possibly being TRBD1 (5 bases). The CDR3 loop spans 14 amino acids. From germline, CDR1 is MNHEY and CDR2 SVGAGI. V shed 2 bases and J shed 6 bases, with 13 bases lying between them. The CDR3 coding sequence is TGTGCCAGCAGTTACGGTGGAGGGGTCAATGGCTACACCTTC. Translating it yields CASSYGGGVNGYTF.